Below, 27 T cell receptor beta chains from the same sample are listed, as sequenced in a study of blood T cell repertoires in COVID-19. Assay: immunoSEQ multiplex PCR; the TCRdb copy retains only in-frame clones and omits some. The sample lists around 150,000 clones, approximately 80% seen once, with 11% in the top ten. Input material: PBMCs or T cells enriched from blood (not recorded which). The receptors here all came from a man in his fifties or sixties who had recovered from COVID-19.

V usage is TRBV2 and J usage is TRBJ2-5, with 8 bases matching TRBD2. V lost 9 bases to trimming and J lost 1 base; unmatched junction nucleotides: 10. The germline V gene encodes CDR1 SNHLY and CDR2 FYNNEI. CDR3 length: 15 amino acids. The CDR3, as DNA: TGTGCCAGTACGGCCCCTAGCGGGCGCCAAGAGACCCAGTACTTC. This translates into CASTAPSGRQETQYF.

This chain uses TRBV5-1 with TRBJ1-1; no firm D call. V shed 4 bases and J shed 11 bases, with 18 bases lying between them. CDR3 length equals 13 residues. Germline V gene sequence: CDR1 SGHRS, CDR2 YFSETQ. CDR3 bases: TGCGCCAGCAGCCCTGGGGAGATAGATAGGGCTTTCTTT. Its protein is CASSPGEIDRAFF.

Here the CDR3 DNA reads TGCGCCAGCAGCGGGGGACCGGGGAACACTGAAGCTTTCTTT. It specifies CASSGGPGNTEAFF. This chain links TRBV10-1 with TRBJ1-1; D perhaps matches TRBD1 (5 bases). V lost 6 bases, J lost 1 base, and 12 bases lay in between. This CDR3 is 14 amino acids long. CDR1 and CDR2 (germline): WNHNN, SYGVQD (reference sequence).

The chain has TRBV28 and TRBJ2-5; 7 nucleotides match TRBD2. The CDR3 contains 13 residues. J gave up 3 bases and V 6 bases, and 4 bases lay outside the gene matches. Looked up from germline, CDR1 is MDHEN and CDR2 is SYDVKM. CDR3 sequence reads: CASRAGTKETQYF. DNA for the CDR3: TGTGCCAGCAGAGCCGGGACTAAAGAGACCCAGTACTTC.

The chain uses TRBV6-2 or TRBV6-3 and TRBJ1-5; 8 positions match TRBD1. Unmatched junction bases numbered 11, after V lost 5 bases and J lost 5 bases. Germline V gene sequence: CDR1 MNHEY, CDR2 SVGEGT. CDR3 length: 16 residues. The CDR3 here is CASSRPWQGAYQPQHF. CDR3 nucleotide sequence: TGTGCCAGCAGTCGTCCGTGGCAGGGGGCTTATCAGCCCCAGCATTTT.

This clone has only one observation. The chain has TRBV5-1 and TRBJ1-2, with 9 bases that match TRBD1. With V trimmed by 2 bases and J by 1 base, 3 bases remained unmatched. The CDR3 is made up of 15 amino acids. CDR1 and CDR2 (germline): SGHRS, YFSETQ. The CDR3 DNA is TGCGCCAGCAGCTTCACAGGGGGCTTTAACTATGGCTACACCTTC. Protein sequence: CASSFTGGFNYGYTF.

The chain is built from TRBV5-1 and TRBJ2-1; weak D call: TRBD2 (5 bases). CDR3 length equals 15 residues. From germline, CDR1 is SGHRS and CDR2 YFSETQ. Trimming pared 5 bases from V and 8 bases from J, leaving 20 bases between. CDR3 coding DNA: TGCGCCAGCAGTTATGGAGGACGGCGCGGCGATGAGCAGTTCTTC. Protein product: CASSYGGRRGDEQFF.

The CDR3 here is CSGTESLTEAFF. CDR3 coding DNA: TGCAGCGGAACAGAGAGTCTCACTGAAGCTTTCTTT. The V call is TRBV29-1, the J call TRBJ1-1; D gene ambiguous. Germline CDR1 is SQVTM and CDR2 is ANQGSEA. With 7 bases removed from V and 4 bases from J, the gap between germline ends came to 13 bases. CDR3 length: 12 amino acids.

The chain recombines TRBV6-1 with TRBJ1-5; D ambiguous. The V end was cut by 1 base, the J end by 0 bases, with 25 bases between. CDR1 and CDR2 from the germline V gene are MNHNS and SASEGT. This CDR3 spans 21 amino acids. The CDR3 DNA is TGTGCCAGCAGTGAAGTACGGTTCAGTGGCAGAGGACTGTATAGCAATCAGCCCCAGCATTTT. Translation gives CASSEVRFSGRGLYSNQPQHF.

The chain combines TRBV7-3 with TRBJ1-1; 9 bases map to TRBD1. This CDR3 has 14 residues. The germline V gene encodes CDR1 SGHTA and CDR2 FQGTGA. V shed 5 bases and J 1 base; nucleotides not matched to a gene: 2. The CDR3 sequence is CASSRGQGNTEAFF. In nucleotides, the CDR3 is TGTGCCAGCAGCCGGGGACAGGGGAACACTGAAGCTTTCTTT.

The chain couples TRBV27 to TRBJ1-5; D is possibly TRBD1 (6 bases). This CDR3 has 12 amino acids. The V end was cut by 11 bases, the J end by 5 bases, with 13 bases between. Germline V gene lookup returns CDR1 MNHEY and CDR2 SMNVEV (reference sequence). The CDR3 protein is CASTTGYQPQHF. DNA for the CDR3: TGTGCCTCTACCACAGGGTATCAGCCCCAGCATTTT.

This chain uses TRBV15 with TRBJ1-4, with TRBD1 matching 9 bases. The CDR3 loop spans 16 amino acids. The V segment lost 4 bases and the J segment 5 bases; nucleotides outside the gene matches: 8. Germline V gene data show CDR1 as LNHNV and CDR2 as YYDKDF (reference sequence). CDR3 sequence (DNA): TGTGCCACCAGCATAGAAACCGGGACAGGGAATGAAAAACTGTTTTTT. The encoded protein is CATSIETGTGNEKLFF.

For the CDR3, the DNA is TGTGCCAGCAGTTACACCTCCAGCGGGGGTGGAGATACGCAGTATTTT. It specifies CASSYTSSGGGDTQYF. This chain connects TRBV6-5 to TRBJ2-3; 8 nucleotides align to TRBD2. The germline CDR1 and CDR2 sequences are MNHEY and SVGAGI. Losses at the gene ends were 2 bases for V and 5 bases for J; bases not matched to a gene: 9. This CDR3 contains 16 residues.

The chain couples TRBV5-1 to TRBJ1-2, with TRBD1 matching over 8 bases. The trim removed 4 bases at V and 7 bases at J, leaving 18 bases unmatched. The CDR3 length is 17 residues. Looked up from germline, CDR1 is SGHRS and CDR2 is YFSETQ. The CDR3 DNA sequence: TGCGCCAGCAGCCGAAACGATCAGGGGGCTGGAAGCGTTGGCTACACCTTC. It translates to CASSRNDQGAGSVGYTF.

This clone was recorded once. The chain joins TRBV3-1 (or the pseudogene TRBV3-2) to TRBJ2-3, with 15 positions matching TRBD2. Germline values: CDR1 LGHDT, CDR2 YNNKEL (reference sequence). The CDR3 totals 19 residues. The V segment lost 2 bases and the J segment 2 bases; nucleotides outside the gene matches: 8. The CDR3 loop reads CASSQSPGLAGGDTDTQYF. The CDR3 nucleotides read TGTGCCAGCAGCCAATCACCGGGACTAGCGGGAGGCGACACAGATACGCAGTATTTT.

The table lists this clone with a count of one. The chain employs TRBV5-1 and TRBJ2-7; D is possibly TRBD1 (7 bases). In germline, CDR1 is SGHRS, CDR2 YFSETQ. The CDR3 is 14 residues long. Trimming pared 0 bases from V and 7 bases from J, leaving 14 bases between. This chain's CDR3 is CASSLAGQAGEQYF. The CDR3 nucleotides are TGCGCCAGCAGCTTGGCCGGACAGGCGGGGGAGCAGTACTTC.

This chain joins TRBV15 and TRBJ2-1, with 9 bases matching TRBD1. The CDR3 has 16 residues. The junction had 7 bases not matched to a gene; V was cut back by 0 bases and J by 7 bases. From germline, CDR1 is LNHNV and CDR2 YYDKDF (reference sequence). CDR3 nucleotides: TGTGCCACCAGCAGAGATAGGGGGACAGGGTCGAATGAGCAGTTCTTC. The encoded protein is CATSRDRGTGSNEQFF.

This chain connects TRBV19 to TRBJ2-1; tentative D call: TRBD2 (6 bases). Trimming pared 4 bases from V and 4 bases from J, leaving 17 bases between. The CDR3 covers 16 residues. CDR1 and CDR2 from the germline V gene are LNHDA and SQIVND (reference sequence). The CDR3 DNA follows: TGTGCCAGTAGTACCGCTCCGGGAGAACTGTACAATGAGCAGTTCTTC. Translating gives CASSTAPGELYNEQFF.

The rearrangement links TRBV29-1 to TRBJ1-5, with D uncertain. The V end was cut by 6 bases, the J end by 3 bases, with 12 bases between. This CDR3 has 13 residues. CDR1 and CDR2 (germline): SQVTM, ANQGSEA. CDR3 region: CSVSYDVNQPQHF. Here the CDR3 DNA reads TGCAGCGTCTCCTACGATGTCAATCAGCCCCAGCATTTT. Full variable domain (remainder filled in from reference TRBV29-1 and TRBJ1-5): SAVISQKPSRDICQRGTSLTIQCQVDSQVTMMFWYRQQPGQSLTLIATANQGSEATYESGFVIDKFPISRPNLTFSTLTVSNMSPEDSSIYLCSVSYDVNQPQHFGDGTRLSIL.

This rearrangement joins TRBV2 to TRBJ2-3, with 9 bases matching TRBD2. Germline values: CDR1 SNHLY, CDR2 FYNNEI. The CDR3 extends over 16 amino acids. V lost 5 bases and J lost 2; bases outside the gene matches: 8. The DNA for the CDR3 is TGTGCCAGCAGTAGGAGGACTAGCGCCCTCACAGATACGCAGTATTTT. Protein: CASSRRTSALTDTQYF.

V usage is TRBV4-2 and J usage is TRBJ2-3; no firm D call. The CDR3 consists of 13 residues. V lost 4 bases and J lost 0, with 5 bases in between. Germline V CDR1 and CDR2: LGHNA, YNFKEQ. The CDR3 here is CASSLSSTDTQYF. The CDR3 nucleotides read TGTGCCAGCAGCCTCAGTAGCACAGATACGCAGTATTTT.

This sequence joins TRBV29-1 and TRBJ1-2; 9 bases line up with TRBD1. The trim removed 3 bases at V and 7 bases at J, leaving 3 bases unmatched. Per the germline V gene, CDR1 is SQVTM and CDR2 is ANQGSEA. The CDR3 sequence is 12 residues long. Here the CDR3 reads CSVEGQGIGYTF. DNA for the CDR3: TGCAGCGTTGAGGGACAGGGAATTGGCTACACCTTC.

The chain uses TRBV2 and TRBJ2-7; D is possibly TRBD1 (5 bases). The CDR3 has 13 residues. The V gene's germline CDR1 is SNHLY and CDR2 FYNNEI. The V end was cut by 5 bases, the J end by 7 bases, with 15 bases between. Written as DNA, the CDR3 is TGTGCCAGCAGTCGGTCAGGGTTGGAAGAGCAGTACTTC. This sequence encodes CASSRSGLEEQYF.

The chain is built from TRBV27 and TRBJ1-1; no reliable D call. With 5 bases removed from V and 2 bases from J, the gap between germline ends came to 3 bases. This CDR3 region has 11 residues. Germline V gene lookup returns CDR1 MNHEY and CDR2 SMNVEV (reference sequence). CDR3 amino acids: CASSQNTEAFF. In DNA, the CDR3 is TGTGCCAGCAGTCAAAACACTGAAGCTTTCTTT.

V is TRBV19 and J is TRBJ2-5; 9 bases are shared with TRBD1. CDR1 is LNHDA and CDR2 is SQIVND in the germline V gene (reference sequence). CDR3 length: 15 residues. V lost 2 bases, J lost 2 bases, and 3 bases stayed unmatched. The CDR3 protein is CASSIRGQGQETQYF. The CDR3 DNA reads TGTGCCAGTAGTATACGCGGACAGGGGCAAGAGACCCAGTACTTC.

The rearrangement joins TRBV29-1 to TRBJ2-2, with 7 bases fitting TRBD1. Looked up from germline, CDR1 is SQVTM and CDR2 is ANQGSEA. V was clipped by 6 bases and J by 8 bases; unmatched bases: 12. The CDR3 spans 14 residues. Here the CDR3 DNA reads TGCAGCGTCCATGAACAGGGGCACGGGGGGGAGCTGTTTTTT. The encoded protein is CSVHEQGHGGELFF.

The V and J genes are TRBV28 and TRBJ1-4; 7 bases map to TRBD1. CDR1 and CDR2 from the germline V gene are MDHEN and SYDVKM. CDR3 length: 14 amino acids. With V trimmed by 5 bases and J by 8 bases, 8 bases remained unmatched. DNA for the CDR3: TGTGCCAGCAGTGCGGACAGGCGGAGGGAAAAACTGTTTTTT. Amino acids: CASSADRRREKLFF.